These 11 T cell receptor beta chains were sequenced from one sample in a study of blood T cells in healthy people across ages. It was with a sample-barcoded 5' primer and a J-beta primer mix that a second PCR of roughly 7 to 11 cycles was run. Using its own MiXCR run on the 5' RACE reads, TCRdb lists one record per CDR3 protein. The top ten clones hold 30% to 45% of a sample with about 640,000 distinct CDR3 sequences, 45% to 65% of them seen once. Sequencing was performed on blood. These receptors were obtained from a man aged 55 to 69 in good health.

This clonotype has a handful of counts. The rearrangement links TRBV12-3 or TRBV12-4 to TRBJ2-6; 7 nucleotides match TRBD2. The CDR3 spans 18 residues. V lost 6 bases, J lost 0 bases, and 11 bases stayed unmatched. The CDR3 DNA is TGTGCCAGCAGCCACCGACTGGGACTAAGCTCTGGGGCCAACGTCCTGACTTTC. Protein: CASSHRLGLSSGANVLTF.

CDR3: CASSDQTGMGDNEQFF. The DNA for the CDR3 is TGCGCCAGCAGCGATCAGACAGGGATGGGCGACAATGAGCAGTTCTTC. The rearrangement joins TRBV5-1 to TRBJ2-1; 7 nucleotides align to TRBD1. CDR3 length equals 16 residues. Germline CDR1 is SGHRS and CDR2 is YFSETQ. V lost 4 bases, J lost 5 bases, and 12 bases stayed unmatched. Using reference TRBV5-1 and TRBJ2-1 for the parts outside the CDR3, the full variable domain is KAGVTQTPRYLIKTRGQQVTLSCSPISGHRSVSWYQQTPGQGLQFLFEYFSETQRNKGNFPGRFSGRQFSNSRSEMNVSTLELGDSALYLCASSDQTGMGDNEQFFGPGTRLTVL.

This sequence joins TRBV11-2 and TRBJ2-5, with a weak D call TRBD1 (7 bases). Trimming cost V 7 bases and J 7 bases, with 16 bases left between them. CDR1 and CDR2 (germline): SGHAT, FQNNGV. The CDR3 is 13 amino acids. The CDR3 spells CASNAGQGGTQYF. The CDR3 DNA sequence: TGTGCCAGCAATGCGGGCCAGGGGGGGACCCAGTACTTC.

The chain couples TRBV2 to TRBJ1-1; TRBD1 matches at 10 bases. The CDR3 is made up of 14 amino acids. V shed 7 bases and J 3 bases; nucleotides not matched to a gene: 5. Germline V gene sequence: CDR1 SNHLY, CDR2 FYNNEI. The CDR3, as DNA: TGTGCCAGCACTACGGACAGGGGGGACACTGAAGCTTTCTTT. Translation: CASTTDRGDTEAFF.

V usage is TRBV20-1 and J usage is TRBJ2-1; 11 bases are shared with TRBD2. The assigned J gene may be wrong: the sequence end matches TRBJ2-7 better. CDR3 length: 14 amino acids. Germline V gene lookup returns CDR1 DFQATT and CDR2 SNEGSKA (reference sequence). This chain's CDR3 is CSASSGGALNEQYF. The CDR3 DNA reads TGCAGTGCTAGTAGCGGGGGGGCCCTAAATGAGCAGTACTTC.

This clonotype appeared once. The genes are TRBV28 and TRBJ1-5; weak D call: TRBD1 (5 bases). The germline gives CDR1 MDHEN, CDR2 SYDVKM. V gave up 5 bases and J gave up 3 bases, with 14 bases separating them. This CDR3 spans 15 amino acids. This CDR3 reads CASSTGTMSNQPQHF. For the CDR3, the DNA is TGTGCCAGCAGTACCGGGACTATGTCCAATCAGCCCCAGCATTTT. The full variable domain, completed using reference TRBV28 and TRBJ1-5, is DVKVTQSSRYLVKRTGEKVFLECVQDMDHENMFWYRQDPGLGLRLIYFSYDVKMKEKGDIPEGYSVSREKKERFSLILESASTNQTSMYLCASSTGTMSNQPQHFGDGTRLSIL.

This clonotype came up once. The CDR3 loop reads CATSSPNVGETQYF. The CDR3 DNA sequence: TGTGCCACCAGCTCCCCAAACGTTGGGGAGACCCAGTACTTC. V usage is TRBV15 and J usage is TRBJ2-5; D call uncertain. Trimming removed 5 bases from V and 5 bases from J, with 15 bases in between. This CDR3 is built from 14 residues. The germline V gene encodes CDR1 LNHNV and CDR2 YYDKDF (reference sequence).

The chain recombines TRBV12-3 or TRBV12-4 with TRBJ2-3; D possibly corresponds to TRBD1 (6 bases). There are 12 residues in the CDR3. The V end lost 2 bases, the J end lost 9 bases, and 9 bases lay between the germline ends. CDR3 protein: CASSLPGTTQYF. CDR3 sequence (DNA): TGTGCCAGCAGTTTACCCGGGACAACGCAGTATTTT.

The rearrangement uses TRBV6-2 or TRBV6-3 and TRBJ1-2; D is uncertain. The CDR3 consists of 14 residues. Trimming took off 7 bases at V and 0 bases at J, with 12 bases between the two ends. Germline V gene sequence: CDR1 MNHEY, CDR2 SVGEGT. In nucleotides, the CDR3 is TGTGCCAGCACCCCGGGAGTAACTAACTATGGCTACACCTTC. This encodes CASTPGVTNYGYTF.

In its sample, this clonotype was seen a few times. This sequence joins TRBV5-5 and TRBJ1-6; D call uncertain. V gave up 1 base and J gave up 11 bases, with 13 bases separating them. The CDR3 has 14 amino acids. From germline, CDR1 is SGHKS and CDR2 YYEKEE (reference sequence). CDR3 DNA sequence: TGTGCCAGCAGCTTGCGCAGTGACTTGCCACCCCTCCACTTT. Translation gives CASSLRSDLPPLHF.

The CDR3 loop reads CASSQEVGLAGYIQYF. CDR3 nucleotides: TGCGCCAGCAGCCAAGAAGTGGGCCTAGCAGGCTACATTCAGTACTTC. The V gene is TRBV4-1, the J gene TRBJ2-4; maybe TRBD2 (5 bases). Germline loops: CDR1 MGHRA, CDR2 YSYEKL. This CDR3 has 16 amino acids. V lost 0 bases, J lost 8 bases, and 17 bases lay in between.